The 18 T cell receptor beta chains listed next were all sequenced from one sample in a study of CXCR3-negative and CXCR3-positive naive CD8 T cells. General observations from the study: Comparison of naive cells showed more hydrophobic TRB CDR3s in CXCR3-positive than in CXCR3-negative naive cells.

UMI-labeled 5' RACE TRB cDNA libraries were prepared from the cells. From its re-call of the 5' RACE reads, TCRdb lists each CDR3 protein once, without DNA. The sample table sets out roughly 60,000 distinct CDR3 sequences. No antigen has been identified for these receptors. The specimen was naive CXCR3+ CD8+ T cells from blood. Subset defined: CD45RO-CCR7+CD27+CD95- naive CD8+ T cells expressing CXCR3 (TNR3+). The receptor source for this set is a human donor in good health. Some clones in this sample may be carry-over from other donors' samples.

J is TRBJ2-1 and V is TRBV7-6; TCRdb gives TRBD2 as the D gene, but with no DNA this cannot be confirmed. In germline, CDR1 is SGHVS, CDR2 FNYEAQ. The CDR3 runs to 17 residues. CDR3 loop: CASSSTPGLAGVNEQFF.

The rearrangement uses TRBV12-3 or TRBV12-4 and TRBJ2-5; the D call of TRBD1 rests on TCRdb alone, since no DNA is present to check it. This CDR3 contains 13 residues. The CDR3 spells CASTDSLGETQYF.

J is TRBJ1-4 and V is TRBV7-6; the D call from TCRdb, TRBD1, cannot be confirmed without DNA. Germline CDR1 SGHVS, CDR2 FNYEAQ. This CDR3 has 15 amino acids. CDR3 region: CASSLIPRGGEKLFF.

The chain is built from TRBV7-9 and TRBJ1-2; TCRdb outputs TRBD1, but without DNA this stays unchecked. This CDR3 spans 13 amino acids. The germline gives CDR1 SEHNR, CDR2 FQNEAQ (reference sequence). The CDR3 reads CASSPGTTYGYTF.

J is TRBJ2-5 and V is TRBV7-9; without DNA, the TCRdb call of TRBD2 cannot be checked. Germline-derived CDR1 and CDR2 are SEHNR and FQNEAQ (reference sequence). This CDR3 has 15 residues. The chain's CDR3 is CASSLASKREETQYF.

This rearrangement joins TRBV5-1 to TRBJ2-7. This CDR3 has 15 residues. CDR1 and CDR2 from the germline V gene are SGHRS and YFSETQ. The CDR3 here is CASSSRESVWYEQYF.

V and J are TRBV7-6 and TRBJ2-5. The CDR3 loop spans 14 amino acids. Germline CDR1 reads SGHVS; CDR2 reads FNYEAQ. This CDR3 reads CASRIYRTQETQYF.

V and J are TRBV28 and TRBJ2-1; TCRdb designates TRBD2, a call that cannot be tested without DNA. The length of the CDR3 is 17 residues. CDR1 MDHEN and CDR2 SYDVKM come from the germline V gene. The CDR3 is CASSHSPLQRVRNEQFF.

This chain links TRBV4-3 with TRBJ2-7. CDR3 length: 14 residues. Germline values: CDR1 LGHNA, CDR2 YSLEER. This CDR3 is CASSPIVNAYEQYF.

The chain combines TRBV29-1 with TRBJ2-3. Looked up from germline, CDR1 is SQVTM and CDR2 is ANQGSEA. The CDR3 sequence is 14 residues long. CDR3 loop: CSVEGSASTDTQYF.

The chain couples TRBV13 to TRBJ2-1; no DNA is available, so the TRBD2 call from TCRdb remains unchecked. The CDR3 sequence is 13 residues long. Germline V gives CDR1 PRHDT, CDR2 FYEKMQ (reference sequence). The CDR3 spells CASSPKRVFHQFF.

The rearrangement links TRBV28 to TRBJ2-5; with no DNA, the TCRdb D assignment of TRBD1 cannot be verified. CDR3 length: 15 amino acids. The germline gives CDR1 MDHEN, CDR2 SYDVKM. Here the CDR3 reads CASSILPRGRETQYF. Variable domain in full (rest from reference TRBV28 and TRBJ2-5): DVKVTQSSRYLVKRTGEKVFLECVQDMDHENMFWYRQDPGLGLRLIYFSYDVKMKEKGDIPEGYSVSREKKERFSLILESASTNQTSMYLCASSILPRGRETQYFGPGTRLLVL.

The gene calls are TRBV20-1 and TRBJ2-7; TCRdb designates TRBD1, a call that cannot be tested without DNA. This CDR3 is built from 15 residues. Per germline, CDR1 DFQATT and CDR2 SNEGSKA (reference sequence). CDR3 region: CSAREVGGQSYEQYF.

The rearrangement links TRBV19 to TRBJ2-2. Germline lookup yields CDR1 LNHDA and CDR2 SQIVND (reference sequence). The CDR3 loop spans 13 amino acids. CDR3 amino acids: CASSIGMARELFF.

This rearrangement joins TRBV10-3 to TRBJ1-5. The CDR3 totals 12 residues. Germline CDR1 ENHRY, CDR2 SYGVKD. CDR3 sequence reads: CAIGGSGQPQHF.

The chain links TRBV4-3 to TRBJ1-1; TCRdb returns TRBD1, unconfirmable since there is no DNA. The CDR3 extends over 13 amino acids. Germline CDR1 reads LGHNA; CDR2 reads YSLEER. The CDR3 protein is CASSPDRAAEAFF.

This CDR3 reads CASSITRHLQTYNEQFF. This chain uses TRBV19 with TRBJ2-1. There are 17 residues in the CDR3. Germline CDR1 reads LNHDA; CDR2 reads SQIVND (reference sequence).

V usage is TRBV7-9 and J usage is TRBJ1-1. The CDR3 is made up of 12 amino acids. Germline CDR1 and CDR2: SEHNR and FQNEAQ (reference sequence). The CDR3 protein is CASSADGTEAFF.